This TCR beta chain was identified in a study of human T cells and chemical hapten exposure. Stated time point: healthy volunteer bleed at 2 weeks. Total RNA was isolated from unfractionated whole blood. TCRdb fed the RACE reads into MiXCR, producing one record per CDR3 protein. The sample records about 46,000 distinct CDR3 sequences, 3.5% to 4.5% being singletons. The trim removed 6 bases at V and 2 bases at J, leaving 8 bases unmatched. This CDR3 has 16 residues. This clonotype was counted ten times or more. The chain uses TRBV12-3 or TRBV12-4 and TRBJ2-5, with 11 bases lining up with TRBD2. Material: whole blood. The TCR sequence derives from a female donor in good health. Some clones in this sample may be carry-over from other donors' samples. The DNA of the CDR3 is TGTGCCAGCAGCCCCCTAGCGGGGGGTAGACAAGAGACCCAGTACTTC. Translation: CASSPLAGGRQETQYF.